These 21 T cell receptor beta chains share one sample of origin, sequenced in a study of T cells in Graves' hyperthyroidism and ophthalmopathy. TCR beta CDR3 region amplification was performed from RNA transcripts. Researchers ran a first-round RT-PCR on the TCR CDR3 using the HTBI primer set. One entry per CDR3 protein results from TCRdb running MiXCR on the multiplex PCR reads. The sample includes 350,000 to 400,000 distinct CDR3 sequences, 15% of them seen just once. The sample was blood. The receptors were gathered from a woman between 25 and 40 years old with Graves' hyperthyroidism.

The chain carries TRBV4-1 and TRBJ2-7, with a tentative D call TRBD2 (6 bases). The CDR3 consists of 17 residues. Between the trimmed V and J ends, which lost 1 base and 6 bases, there was a span of 22 bases. Germline V gives CDR1 MGHRA, CDR2 YSYEKL. DNA for the CDR3: TGCGCCAGCAGCCAAGTTCCGACCGGGACTGGAGTCTCCGAGCAGTACTTC. This gives the protein CASSQVPTGTGVSEQYF.

There are a few counts of this clonotype. The chain employs TRBV30 and TRBJ2-2, with D hard to call. Trimming removed 1 base at V and 1 base at J, with 7 bases between. This CDR3 comprises 14 residues. CDR1 GTSNPN and CDR2 SVGIG come from the germline V gene (reference sequence). The CDR3: CAWSAAGNTGELFF. In DNA form, the CDR3 reads TGTGCCTGGAGTGCGGCAGGGAACACCGGGGAGCTGTTTTTT.

This chain connects TRBV6-1 to TRBJ2-1; 10 positions agree with TRBD2. Per germline, CDR1 MNHNS and CDR2 SASEGT. The CDR3 runs to 15 residues. Trimming took 8 bases from V and 6 from J; bases not matched to a gene: 10. In nucleotides, the CDR3 is TGTGCCAGCGGGGCTAGCGGGAGATTCGGCAATGAGCAGTTCTTC. This sequence encodes CASGASGRFGNEQFF.

DNA of the CDR3: TGTGCCACCATGGTTCCGGGGGGCTGGAATGAGCAGTTCTTC. Amino acids: CATMVPGGWNEQFF. V and J are TRBV28 and TRBJ2-1, with D possibly being TRBD2 (7 bases). CDR1 and CDR2 from the germline V gene are MDHEN and SYDVKM. CDR3 length: 14 residues. The V end lost 10 bases, the J end lost 7 bases, and 20 bases lay between the germline ends.

This sequence joins TRBV2 and TRBJ2-1; perhaps TRBD2 as D (5 bases). V was cut by 4 bases and J by 8 bases, with 21 bases left in between. The CDR3 extends over 16 amino acids. Germline CDR1 SNHLY, CDR2 FYNNEI. The CDR3 loop is CASSVELAGNGHEQFF. In DNA, the CDR3 is TGTGCCAGCAGTGTCGAGCTAGCCGGCAACGGCCATGAGCAGTTCTTC.

About this clonotype: Since a much larger clone is just one base distant, this may be a read error. The chain carries TRBV6-6 and TRBJ2-7; D call uncertain. The V gene's germline CDR1 is MNHNY and CDR2 SVGAGI (reference sequence). The CDR3 sequence is 14 residues long. CDR3 protein: CAGSYSYTPYEQYF. CDR3 coding DNA: TGTGCCGGCAGTTACTCGTACACTCCTTACGAGCAGTACTTC.

This clonotype has more than one count but fewer than ten. J is TRBJ2-1 and V is TRBV7-8, with a weak D call TRBD1 (5 bases). Germline values: CDR1 SGHVS, CDR2 FQNEAQ. The CDR3 runs to 15 residues. V gave up 1 base and J gave up 4 bases, with 11 bases separating them. The CDR3 bases are TGTGCCAGCAGCTTAGTTTTAGGGGCTTACAATGAGCAGTTCTTC. It codes for CASSLVLGAYNEQFF.

This clonotype was found many times. This chain joins TRBV18 and TRBJ2-1; maybe TRBD1 (6 bases). Germline values: CDR1 KGHSH, CDR2 LQKENI. CDR3 length equals 17 residues. V was cut by 0 bases and J by 3 bases, with 15 bases left in between. The CDR3 bases are TGTGCCAGCTCACCACCGTTCGGCAGGGGTATCTACAATGAGCAGTTCTTC. It translates to CASSPPFGRGIYNEQFF.

The CDR3 DNA reads TGTGCCAGCAGGGAGAGGAGGTCAGAGACCCAGTACTTC. This translates into CASRERRSETQYF. This chain connects TRBV11-2 to TRBJ2-5, with D perhaps matching TRBD2 (5 bases). V was cut by 6 bases and J by 4 bases, with 12 bases left in between. This CDR3 has 13 residues. Germline V gene sequence: CDR1 SGHAT, CDR2 FQNNGV.

This clonotype was detected many times. The chain employs TRBV27 and TRBJ2-1; D might be TRBD2 (5 bases). The V gene lost 4 bases and the J gene lost 0 bases, with 10 bases spanning the gap. The length of the CDR3 is 15 residues. The germline gives CDR1 MNHEY, CDR2 SMNVEV (reference sequence). The CDR3: CASSYAGSSYNEQFF. The CDR3 coding sequence is TGTGCCAGCAGTTACGCTGGGAGCTCCTACAATGAGCAGTTCTTC.

This clonotype was seen at least ten times. In DNA form, the CDR3 reads TGTGCCAGCAGCGCGGGACCATCCTACAATGAGCAGTTCTTC. Residues: CASSAGPSYNEQFF. V usage is TRBV11-1 and J usage is TRBJ2-1; a weak D match, TRBD2 (6 bases). Germline CDR1 SGHAT, CDR2 FQDESV (reference sequence). This CDR3 contains 14 residues. Trimming left V 5 bases short and J 1 base short, with 9 bases between.

There are many counts of this clonotype. The chain couples TRBV10-3 to TRBJ2-1; perhaps D is TRBD1 or TRBD2 (6 bases each). The CDR3 sequence is 14 residues long. The V gene lost 8 bases and the J gene lost 5 bases, with 16 bases spanning the gap. Germline V CDR1 and CDR2: ENHRY, SYGVKD. The CDR3 sequence is CAIYSGGANNEQFF. The CDR3 region has the DNA TGTGCCATCTATTCCGGGGGCGCGAACAATGAGCAGTTCTTC.

This clonotype was found many times. V is TRBV6-1 and J is TRBJ1-2; 7 bases are a match to TRBD1. Germline lookup yields CDR1 MNHNS and CDR2 SASEGT. Germline trimming cut 10 bases from V and 0 bases from J; bases unmatched to any gene: 11. The CDR3 spans 15 residues. CDR3 residues: CAITGTERSNYGYTF. CDR3 coding DNA: TGTGCCATAACCGGGACAGAAAGATCTAACTATGGCTACACCTTC.

The sample holds many counts of this clonotype. V usage is TRBV28 and J usage is TRBJ1-5, with 9 positions matching TRBD1. The germline V gene encodes CDR1 MDHEN and CDR2 SYDVKM. J was trimmed by 10 bases and V by 4 bases; bases with no gene match: 11. The CDR3 extends over 15 amino acids. CDR3 protein: CASSSPVGQGHPQHF. CDR3 in DNA: TGTGCCAGCAGTTCTCCGGTGGGACAGGGCCATCCCCAGCATTTT.

This clonotype has more than one count but fewer than ten. J is TRBJ1-1 and V is TRBV10-1; D perhaps matches TRBD1 (6 bases). Deletions cut 6 bases from V and 0 bases from J, with 11 bases between. This CDR3 is built from 14 residues. CDR1 and CDR2 (germline): WNHNN, SYGVQD (reference sequence). The CDR3 spells CASSRGQMNTEAFF. CDR3 coding DNA: TGCGCCAGCAGCCGGGGACAAATGAACACTGAAGCTTTCTTT.

This clonotype was counted at least ten times. This chain joins TRBV6-5 and TRBJ2-5; no clear D. V lost 0 bases and J lost 2, with 7 bases in between. Germline CDR1 reads MNHEY; CDR2 reads SVGAGI. CDR3 length equals 14 residues. This CDR3 reads CASSYSGIQETQYF. In nucleotides, the CDR3 is TGTGCCAGCAGTTACTCGGGGATTCAAGAGACCCAGTACTTC.

This clonotype was counted at least ten times. The chain combines TRBV12-3 or TRBV12-4 with TRBJ2-2; TRBD1 aligns across 9 bases. V was clipped by 4 bases and J by 4 bases; unmatched bases: 7. The CDR3 contains 16 residues. CDR3 residues: CASSSEKTGGTGELFF. CDR3 in DNA: TGTGCCAGCAGTTCGGAAAAGACAGGGGGCACCGGGGAGCTGTTTTTT.

This clonotype was recorded many times. This sequence joins TRBV28 and TRBJ2-7; 7 positions match TRBD2. The CDR3 length is 16 residues. Germline CDR1 MDHEN, CDR2 SYDVKM. V was clipped by 7 bases and J by 3 bases; unmatched bases: 15. CDR3 bases: TGTGCCAGCATTTCGGGAGGTGCTAGCGGAAACTACGAGCAGTACTTC. Translating it yields CASISGGASGNYEQYF. Together with reference TRBV28 and TRBJ2-7, the CDR3 gives the full variable domain: DVKVTQSSRYLVKRTGEKVFLECVQDMDHENMFWYRQDPGLGLRLIYFSYDVKMKEKGDIPEGYSVSREKKERFSLILESASTNQTSMYLCASISGGASGNYEQYFGPGTRLTVT.

A few counts support this clonotype. The chain recombines TRBV4-1 with TRBJ2-1, with 9 bases matching TRBD2. There are 17 residues in the CDR3. V dropped 4 bases and J dropped 7; count of bases not matched to a gene: 14. Germline-derived CDR1 and CDR2 are MGHRA and YSYEKL. The CDR3 DNA sequence: TGCGCCAGCAGCCTAGCCCCAGCAGCGGGAGGATCGAATGAGCAGTTCTTC. It translates to CASSLAPAAGGSNEQFF.

This clonotype was observed at least ten times. V usage is TRBV20-1 and J usage is TRBJ2-1; no firm D call. The V end was cut by 3 bases, the J end by 7 bases, with 7 bases between. Germline CDR1 and CDR2: DFQATT and SNEGSKA (reference sequence). This CDR3 comprises 11 residues. The chain's CDR3 is CSASPENEQFF. CDR3 coding DNA: TGCAGTGCTAGCCCCGAGAATGAGCAGTTCTTC.

The chain employs TRBV24-1 and TRBJ1-5, with 7 bases matching TRBD1. With V trimmed by 5 bases and J by 7 bases, 7 bases remained unmatched. Germline V gene sequence: CDR1 KGHDR, CDR2 SFDVKD. This CDR3 is built from 14 residues. CDR3 in DNA: TGTGCCACCAGTGGTGACAGGGACGACCAGCCCCAGCATTTT. This codes for CATSGDRDDQPQHF.